This T cell receptor beta chain is drawn from a study of STAT5B mutations in CD4+ large granular lymphocyte leukemia. A note on this clone: The antigen is unknown.

Germline assignment: CDR1 GTSNPN and CDR2 SVGIG (reference sequence). V dropped 8 bases and J dropped 1; count of bases not matched to a gene: 4. This CDR3 has 14 residues. Depending on availability, patient cells were bead-separated fractions or unselected PBMC. Study outcomes and limitations: Approximately 25% of private leukemic clonotypes occurred rarely in other patients' non-leukemic repertoires. Compared with healthy controls (2/35), patient top clones favored TRBV06 (8/27).

The data were produced by immunoSEQ multiplex PCR, yet TCRdb's version contains in-frame clones alone and is incomplete. The sample shows 9,000 to 10,000 clones, roughly four fifths of them seen only once. Sequencing was done on a sample of PBMCs. The J gene is TRBJ2-2, the V gene TRBV30; 10 positions agree with TRBD2. The sequence was collected from a man in his sixties with CD4+ T-cell large granular lymphocyte leukemia. This chain's CDR3 is CAGRTSGNTGELFF. The CDR3 bases are TGTGCCGGCCGGACTAGCGGGAACACCGGGGAGCTGTTTTTT.